This T cell receptor (beta chain) originates from a study of radiotherapy plus CTLA-4 blockade in lung cancer. The study gave focal radiation plus ipilimumab CTLA-4 blockade to patients with chemo-refractory metastatic non-small-cell lung cancer. CDR3 length: 15 amino acids. Trimming removed 5 bases from V and 1 base from J; junction bases left unmatched: 3. Germline CDR1 LNHDA, CDR2 SQIVND (reference sequence). The assay was immunoSEQ multiplex PCR, and TCRdb's table has in-frame clones only and misses some. The sample includes fewer than 150,000 clones, nearly 80% seen only once; the top ten take around 4.8%. Study-level points and caveats: Per reports, early blood T cell clone dynamics, plus interferon-beta, forecast response most strongly.

Turning to this clone: Its target is unknown.

The sample was peripheral blood, taken from a patient treated with radiotherapy plus ipilimumab. The rearrangement joins TRBV19 to TRBJ2-7; TRBD2 agrees at 12 bases. This clonotype was obtained from a human donor with non-small cell lung cancer who had a partial response to radiotherapy plus ipilimumab. The CDR3 bases are TGTGCCAGTAGTCGGCTAGCGGGAGGGTCCTACGAGCAGTACTTC. Its translation is CASSRLAGGSYEQYF.